Sequencing of this TCR beta chain was carried out in a study of post-analysis software for immune sequencing data. Across the study: Patients with relapsing-remitting, secondary progressive and progressive-relapsing multiple sclerosis courses were all represented.

This clonotype came up once. Its specificity is not known. General study points: Among roughly five TRBV segments more frequent in patients than controls were TRBV5-6, TRBV5-1 and TRBV20-1. The normalized Chao1 diversity of multiple sclerosis patients was significantly lower than that of controls. Samples made in the same batch grouped tightly together by F measure.

Germline V gene data show CDR1 as MNHEY and CDR2 as SMNVEV (reference sequence). The CDR3 length is 14 residues. cDNA libraries for TCR beta contained unique molecular identifiers. TCRdb itself ran the PCR reads through MiXCR, one entry per CDR3 protein. The sample records roughly 650,000 distinct CDR3 sequences, approximately 59% being singletons. The sample consisted of blood. This TCR derives from a girl aged 2 to 10 with multiple sclerosis. The chain combines TRBV27 with TRBJ2-7, with unresolved D. TRBJ2-5 explains the end of the DNA better; the J call may be wrong. CDR3 loop: CASSLSSGYETQYF. CDR3 bases: TGTGCCAGCAGTTTATCGAGTGGGTATGAGACCCAGTACTTC.